Listed here are 8 T cell receptor beta chains from one sample, sequenced in a study of T cell responses to AZD1222 COVID-19 vaccine. This table comes from immunoSEQ multiplex PCR, and its TCRdb copy is limited to in-frame clones, with some not included. The table has roughly 140,000 clones, approximately 90% seen once; the top ten hold 1.8%. Sequences were derived from peripheral blood, sampled on day 0 of AZD1222 vaccination. These receptors were obtained from an adult in good health.

This chain uses TRBV7-6 with TRBJ1-1; D may be TRBD1 (6 bases). V dropped 7 bases and J dropped 1 base, with 19 bases sitting between them. This CDR3 has 16 amino acids. Germline lookup yields CDR1 SGHVS and CDR2 FNYEAQ. CDR3 DNA sequence: TGTGCCAGCAACCAGGGGTCGGCCGCCCCGAACACTGAAGCTTTCTTT. Its translation is CASNQGSAAPNTEAFF. The full variable domain, its missing parts supplied by reference TRBV7-6 and TRBJ1-1, is GAGVSQSPRYKVTKRGQDVALRCDPISGHVSLYWYRQALGQGPEFLTYFNYEAQQDKSGLPNDRFSAERPEGSISTLTIQRTEQRDSAMYRCASNQGSAAPNTEAFFGQGTRLTVV.

V and J are TRBV29-1 and TRBJ2-1; 10 positions agree with TRBD1. Losses at the gene ends were 6 bases for V and 6 bases for J; bases not matched to a gene: 5. The CDR3 loop spans 13 amino acids. Germline V gives CDR1 SQVTM, CDR2 ANQGSEA. CDR3 sequence: CSVTGGAVNEQFF. For the CDR3, the DNA is TGCAGCGTGACAGGGGGCGCAGTCAATGAGCAGTTCTTC.

This chain connects TRBV14 to TRBJ2-4; 8 nucleotides match TRBD1. Germline assignment: CDR1 SGHDN and CDR2 FVKESK. V shed 4 bases and J 5 bases; nucleotides not matched to a gene: 4. The CDR3 has 14 residues. This chain's CDR3 is CASSPGTGENIQYF. The CDR3 bases are TGTGCCAGCAGCCCTGGGACAGGTGAAAACATTCAGTACTTC. The whole variable domain, remainder taken from reference TRBV14 and TRBJ2-4, is EAGVTQFPSHSVIEKGQTVTLRCDPISGHDNLYWYRRVMGKEIKFLLHFVKESKQDESGMPNNRFLAERTGGTYSTLKVQPAELEDSGVYFCASSPGTGENIQYFGAGTRLSVL.

The gene calls are TRBV10-3 and TRBJ2-3; 10 bases fit TRBD2. V was pared by 0 bases and J by 4 bases, with 10 bases of the junction left unmatched. The CDR3 is 18 residues long. Germline assignment: CDR1 ENHRY and CDR2 SYGVKD. The CDR3 sequence is CAISESDQREGLADTQYF. The CDR3 region has the DNA TGTGCCATCAGTGAGTCTGATCAGCGGGAGGGCCTGGCAGATACGCAGTATTTT.

The V call is TRBV4-3, the J call TRBJ2-2; 8 bases are shared with TRBD1. With V trimmed by 2 bases and J by 9 bases, 2 bases remained unmatched. Germline V lookup: CDR1 LGHNA, CDR2 YSLEER. The CDR3 contains 13 residues. The DNA for the CDR3 is TGCGCCAGCAGCCAAACAGGGGGTAGGGAGCTGTTTTTT. Encoded protein: CASSQTGGRELFF.

The rearrangement links TRBV7-8 to TRBJ2-3, with 7 bases aligning to TRBD2. J gave up 3 bases and V 1 base, and 7 bases lay outside the gene matches. Germline V gene sequence: CDR1 SGHVS, CDR2 FQNEAQ. The CDR3 runs to 16 residues. The CDR3 here is CASSLGREYGTDTQYF. The CDR3 DNA reads TGTGCCAGCAGCTTAGGGCGGGAGTATGGGACAGATACGCAGTATTTT. Variable domain in full (rest from reference TRBV7-8 and TRBJ2-3): GAGVSQSPRYKVAKRGQDVALRCDPISGHVSLFWYQQALGQGPEFLTYFQNEAQLDKSGLPSDRFFAERPEGSVSTLKIQRTQQEDSAVYLCASSLGREYGTDTQYFGPGTRLTVL.

The chain uses TRBV9 and TRBJ1-4; no clear D gene. Per germline, CDR1 SGDLS and CDR2 YYNGEE. The germline V and J ends were trimmed by 0 bases and 2 bases, with 11 bases remaining between them. The CDR3 contains 16 residues. The CDR3 bases are TGTGCCAGCAGCGTAGAAGGGAGAGGCACTAATGAAAAACTGTTTTTT. Protein: CASSVEGRGTNEKLFF.

This sequence joins TRBV10-3 and TRBJ1-2; 7 bases are a match to TRBD1. Germline-derived CDR1 and CDR2 are ENHRY and SYGVKD. The CDR3 spans 13 residues. J lost 6 bases, V lost 5 bases, and 6 bases had no gene match. The CDR3 sequence is CAISFGTENGYTF. CDR3 in DNA: TGTGCCATCAGTTTCGGGACAGAGAATGGCTACACCTTC.